This TCR beta chain was recovered during a study of T cells after yellow fever vaccination. Study as a whole: Preparation used SMART-Seq v4 Ultra Low Input for the low-cell-number fractions.

Trimming removed 3 bases from V and 9 bases from J; junction bases left unmatched: 4. Germline CDR1 SQVTM, CDR2 ANQGSEA. The CDR3 has 12 amino acids. In TCRdb, the 5' RACE reads were re-called with MiXCR into one record per CDR3 protein. The sample holds 450,000 to 600,000 distinct CDR3 sequences; roughly 17% are singletons and the top ten take roughly a sixth. Concerning this clonotype itself: Antigen: not known.

Broader study findings: At around 95% for CD4 and over 80% for CD8, most primary-vaccination clones showed up again after the booster. There was a small share of clonotypes that showed up in both the CD4 and CD8 compartments.

This specimen was PBMCs, taken around 5 days after the first yellow fever vaccination. V gene TRBV29-1 combines with J gene TRBJ2-1, with 8 nucleotides matching TRBD1. The receptor's source is a man younger than 35 who received the YFV17D yellow fever vaccine. The CDR3 loop reads CSVDRGRGEQFF. The CDR3 coding sequence is TGCAGCGTTGACAGGGGGCGCGGTGAGCAGTTCTTC.